Listed below are T cell receptor beta chains from one sample, sequenced in a study of beta chain features in type 1 diabetes. Data came from immunoSEQ multiplex PCR; TCRdb stores just in-frame clones and leaves some out. The table shows 900,000 or so clones, with roughly a sixth occurring only once. The sequenced material came from naive CD4+ T cells from blood. Receptor source: a woman aged 18-29 years in good health. CDR3s include the opening cysteine and the closing phenylalanine or tryptophan. A D gene is named only where the DNA matches it firmly. The size of a clone is reported for some rows only, either as once, few or many, or as a class for expanded clones.

d_gene	v_gene	abundance	j_gene	CDR3aa	CDR3nt
TRBD1	TRBV28	few	TRBJ2-2	CASSFGGQGANGELFF	TGTGCCAGCAGTTTCGGAGGGCAGGGGGCGAACGGGGAGCTGTTTTTT
TRBD2	TRBV15	few	TRBJ2-7	CATSRGSGSVYMQYF	TGTGCCACCAGCAGAGGTAGCGGGAGTGTTTATATGCAGTACTTC
.	TRBV28	many	TRBJ2-4	CASTALKGIQYF	TGTGCCAGCACCGCTTTGAAGGGCATTCAGTACTTC
.	TRBV4-2	few	TRBJ2-1	CASSQALRENEQFF	TGTGCCAGCAGCCAAGCCCTGCGGGAAAATGAGCAGTTCTTC
TRBD1	TRBV5-1	few	TRBJ2-1	CASSLVSGTGNNEQFF	TGCGCCAGCAGCTTAGTCAGCGGGACAGGGAATAATGAGCAGTTCTTC
.	TRBV7-9	.	TRBJ2-3	CASSSHWGDTKDSTDTQYF	TGTGCCAGCAGCTCCCATTGGGGGGATACCAAGGATAGCACAGATACGCAGTATTTT
.	TRBV7-6	few	TRBJ2-5	CASSLVLGPGYQETQYF	TGTGCCAGCAGCTTGGTCCTCGGACCCGGGTACCAAGAGACCCAGTACTTC
TRBD2	TRBV27	few	TRBJ2-7	CASSLQGPGLAVYEQYF	TGTGCCAGCAGTTTACAAGGCCCGGGACTAGCGGTATACGAGCAGTACTTC
.	TRBV6-6	.	TRBJ2-2	CASTTASAGELFF	TGTGCCAGCACTACGGCTAGTGCCGGGGAGCTGTTTTTT
.	TRBV5-1	few	TRBJ2-7	CASSLGDLYEQYF	TGCGCCAGCAGCCTGGGGGACTTGTACGAGCAGTACTTC
TRBD2	TRBV6-6	.	TRBJ2-1	CASSATSGFEQFF	TGTGCCAGCAGTGCGACTAGCGGATTTGAGCAGTTCTTC
TRBD1	TRBV18	few	TRBJ2-7	CASSRQGGPNTEQYF	TGTGCCAGCTCACGACAGGGGGGGCCTAATACCGAGCAGTACTTC
.	TRBV4-3	.	TRBJ1-5	CASSQDPGGAGQPQHF	TGCGCCAGCAGCCAAGATCCGGGGGGGGCCGGGCAGCCCCAGCATTTT
TRBD1	TRBV4-1	.	TRBJ1-5	CASSQGARGLVNQPQHF	TGCGCCAGCAGCCAAGGGGCCAGGGGGCTGGTCAATCAGCCCCAGCATTTT
.	TRBV14	.	TRBJ2-1	CASSLAVYNEQFF	TGTGCCAGCAGCCTAGCGGTCTACAATGAGCAGTTCTTC
.	TRBV15	few	TRBJ2-7	CATSRDSGPVGREQYF	TGTGCCACCAGCAGAGATTCCGGGCCGGTTGGGCGCGAGCAGTACTTC
.	TRBV9	.	TRBJ2-1	CASSVVAARYNEQFF	TGTGCCAGCAGCGTAGTAGCGGCCCGCTACAATGAGCAGTTCTTC
.	TRBV9	.	TRBJ2-1	CASSVSSSYNEQFF	TGTGCCAGCAGCGTGTCTAGCTCCTACAATGAGCAGTTCTTC
.	TRBV7-9	.	TRBJ2-7	CASSLVSATYEQYF	TGTGCCAGCAGCTTAGTCTCAGCTACGTACGAGCAGTACTTC
.	TRBV7-3	few	TRBJ2-2	CASSPDPYTGELFF	TGTGCCAGCAGCCCGGATCCGTACACCGGGGAGCTGTTTTTT
.	TRBV5-1	.	TRBJ2-1	CASSLVGQTYNEQFF	TGCGCCAGCAGCTTGGTGGGGCAGACCTACAATGAGCAGTTCTTC
.	TRBV6-1	few	TRBJ2-2	CATRVTANTGELFF	TGTGCCACCCGGGTAACCGCGAACACCGGGGAGCTGTTTTTT
TRBD2	TRBV5-4	.	TRBJ2-1	CASSRRTSGSDEQFF	TGTGCCAGCAGCAGGAGGACTAGCGGGAGTGATGAGCAGTTCTTC
.	TRBV5-5	.	TRBJ1-2	CASSLGAIGDYGYTF	TGTGCCAGCAGCTTGGGTGCAATCGGAGACTATGGCTACACCTTC
.	TRBV4-3	.	TRBJ2-2	CASSQEGPPTGELFF	TGCGCCAGCAGCCAAGAAGGCCCCCCAACCGGGGAGCTGTTTTTT
.	TRBV5-1	.	TRBJ2-3	CASGGSGYTDTQYF	TGCGCCAGCGGAGGAAGCGGATACACAGATACGCAGTATTTT
.	TRBV12-5	few	TRBJ2-2	CASGYTRTGAYTGELFF	TGTGCTAGTGGATACACTAGGACGGGAGCATACACCGGGGAGCTGTTTTTT
TRBD2	TRBV7-9	few	TRBJ2-3	CASCGSMAGVLDTQYF	TGTGCCAGCTGTGGGTCAATGGCGGGAGTGTTAGATACGCAGTATTTT
TRBD1	TRBV2	.	TRBJ2-2	CASKRTGRIENTGELFF	TGTGCCAGCAAACGGACAGGGAGGATTGAGAACACCGGGGAGCTGTTTTTT
.	TRBV4-2	few	TRBJ2-1	CASSQEPGGIHNEQFF	TGTGCCAGCAGCCAAGAGCCAGGCGGGATCCACAATGAGCAGTTCTTC
TRBD1	TRBV7-2	few	TRBJ2-1	CASSPGTGRRTEEQFF	TGTGCCAGCAGCCCGGGGACAGGCCGACGGACGGAGGAGCAGTTCTTC
TRBD1	TRBV19	.	TRBJ2-7	CASTRGQGLHEQYF	TGTGCCAGTACAAGGGGACAGGGGCTCCACGAGCAGTACTTC
.	TRBV18	.	TRBJ1-4	CASSPSTPLGQKLFF	TGTGCCAGCTCACCATCAACTCCTTTGGGGCAAAAACTGTTTTTT
.	TRBV6-6	.	TRBJ1-5	CASRGPELHQPQHF	TGTGCCAGCAGGGGGCCCGAACTTCATCAGCCCCAGCATTTT
.	TRBV5-4	.	TRBJ2-2	CASSAGQNTGELFF	TGTGCCAGCAGCGCGGGACAGAACACCGGGGAGCTGTTTTTT
.	TRBV15	.	TRBJ2-2	CATSRGGSTGELFF	TGTGCCACCAGCAGAGGGGGGAGCACCGGGGAGCTGTTTTTT
TRBD2	TRBV7-2	.	TRBJ2-2	CASSLQTSLAGELFF	TGTGCCAGCAGCCTCCAGACTAGCTTGGCCGGGGAGCTGTTTTTT
.	TRBV4-3	few	TRBJ2-1	CASSRLNGHEQFF	TGCGCCAGCAGCCGCCTCAATGGGCATGAGCAGTTCTTC
.	TRBV10-3	.	TRBJ1-1	CAISELPWGTEAFF	TGTGCCATCAGTGAGCTCCCCTGGGGCACTGAAGCTTTCTTT
TRBD1	TRBV23-1	few	TRBJ2-2	CASSPPGQRTGELFF	TGCGCCAGCAGTCCCCCGGGACAGCGCACCGGGGAGCTGTTTTTT
TRBD2	TRBV5-4	few	TRBJ2-7	CASSRAGASYEQYF	TGTGCCAGCAGCCGAGCGGGAGCTTCGTACGAGCAGTACTTC
.	TRBV28	.	TRBJ2-2	CASSRDSGELFF	TGTGCCAGCAGTCGCGACTCCGGGGAGCTGTTTTTT
.	TRBV6-5	few	TRBJ1-2	CASSPGRGPYGYTF	TGTGCCAGCAGTCCGGGGAGGGGACCCTATGGCTACACCTTC
.	TRBV15	few	TRBJ2-7	CATSRDHGVIYEQYF	TGTGCCACCAGCAGAGATCATGGGGTGATCTACGAGCAGTACTTC
TRBD1	TRBV28	few	TRBJ2-7	CASSPGTGSLEQYF	TGTGCCAGCAGTCCAGGGACAGGGTCTCTCGAGCAGTACTTC
.	TRBV21-1	.	TRBJ2-1	CASPKRAEEQFF	TGTGCCAGCCCCAAGCGGGCTGAGGAGCAGTTCTTC
.	TRBV2	.	TRBJ2-2	CAIGGTGELFF	TGTGCCATAGGGGGGACCGGGGAGCTGTTTTTT
.	TRBV19	.	TRBJ2-2	CASSMREYTGELFF	TGTGCCAGTAGTATGAGGGAGTACACCGGGGAGCTGTTTTTT